The 31 T cell receptor beta chains given below trace back to one sample, sequenced in a study of spatial heterogeneity in lung cancer. Time point noted: sample taken at primary tumor resection. TCRdb re-called the 5' RACE reads with MiXCR, one entry per CDR3 protein. Altogether 9,500 to 12,000 distinct CDR3 sequences are present, about 6% being singletons, with the ten largest covering 25% to 30%. The source material was PBMCs, sampled at surgery. The receptors were gathered from a male donor with early-stage non-small cell lung cancer.

In its sample, this clonotype was seen many times. The chain combines TRBV27 with TRBJ1-5; 11 bases are shared with TRBD1. Germline V gene sequence: CDR1 MNHEY, CDR2 SMNVEV (reference sequence). The CDR3 is made up of 14 amino acids. Trimming took 8 bases from V and 1 from J; bases not matched to a gene: 1. This CDR3 reads CASGTGGSNQPQHF. Written as DNA, the CDR3 is TGTGCCAGCGGGACAGGGGGGAGCAATCAGCCCCAGCATTTT.

The V gene is TRBV5-1, the J gene TRBJ2-3; 9 bases are a match to TRBD2. Germline V lookup: CDR1 SGHRS, CDR2 YFSETQ. The CDR3 consists of 15 residues. The junction had 7 bases not matched to a gene; V was cut back by 4 bases and J by 4 bases. In nucleotides, the CDR3 is TGCGCCAGCAGCCTGAGCGGGAGGAACGCAGATACGCAGTATTTT. It specifies CASSLSGRNADTQYF.

This clonotype was detected ten times or more. The chain is built from TRBV5-4 and TRBJ2-5, with 8 bases identical to TRBD2. There are 16 residues in the CDR3. With 3 bases clipped from V and 5 bases from J, the junction kept 12 bases outside the gene matches. Per germline, CDR1 SGHNT and CDR2 YYREEE (reference sequence). The DNA for the CDR3 is TGTGCCAGCAGCTGGAGTGTTGGTAGCGGGGTTGAGACCCAGTACTTC. Encoded protein: CASSWSVGSGVETQYF.

In its sample, this clonotype was seen many times. The chain uses TRBV20-1 and TRBJ1-6, with D maybe TRBD1 (5 bases). The germline gives CDR1 DFQATT, CDR2 SNEGSKA (reference sequence). The CDR3 runs 16 residues. Trimming removed 1 base from V and 3 bases from J, with 13 bases in between. DNA for the CDR3: TGCAGTGCTAGAGTTCGACGGCAGGGCTATAATTCACCCCTCCACTTT. This sequence encodes CSARVRRQGYNSPLHF.

This clonotype counts as medium-sized. V usage is TRBV7-9 and J usage is TRBJ2-2; 11 bases match TRBD2. V lost 5 bases, J lost 4 bases, and 6 bases stayed unmatched. The germline gives CDR1 SEHNR, CDR2 FQNEAQ (reference sequence). This CDR3 is 16 amino acids long. This chain's CDR3 is CASSELAGGGTGELFF. The CDR3 coding sequence is TGTGCCAGCAGCGAGCTAGCGGGAGGAGGCACCGGGGAGCTGTTTTTT.

This clonotype has at least ten counts. This sequence joins TRBV28 and TRBJ2-7; either TRBD1 or TRBD2 may supply D (5 bases each). There are 13 residues in the CDR3. CDR1 is MDHEN and CDR2 is SYDVKM in the germline V gene. V dropped 5 bases and J dropped 4 bases, with 12 bases sitting between them. This chain's CDR3 is CASSPPWGYEQYF. The CDR3, as DNA: TGTGCCAGCAGTCCCCCCTGGGGGTACGAGCAGTACTTC.

This clonotype showed up many times. J is TRBJ2-5 and V is TRBV12-3 or TRBV12-4; 9 bases line up with TRBD1. J gave up 6 bases and V 5 bases, and 10 bases lay outside the gene matches. The CDR3 spans 15 residues. Here the CDR3 DNA reads TGTGCCAGCAGTACACAACAGGGGGCGGGAAAGACCCAGTACTTC. Residues: CASSTQQGAGKTQYF.

J is TRBJ2-2 and V is TRBV7-2, with 9 bases fitting TRBD2. Per the germline V gene, CDR1 is SGHTA and CDR2 is FQGNSA. There are 17 residues in the CDR3. V was pared by 4 bases and J by 7 bases, with 13 bases of the junction left unmatched. CDR3 DNA sequence: TGTGCCAGCAGCTCCGGCCCAGCGGGGGGCCAGGTCGGGGAGCTGTTTTTT. It codes for CASSSGPAGGQVGELFF.

This clonotype was counted ten times or more. V is TRBV7-2 and J is TRBJ2-5, with no clear D. Trimming cost V 8 bases and J 5 bases, with 18 bases left between them. The CDR3 is made up of 14 amino acids. CDR1 SGHTA and CDR2 FQGNSA come from the germline V gene. This chain's CDR3 is CASGGLPLRETQYF. As DNA, the CDR3 is TGTGCCAGCGGTGGGCTGCCTCTCAGGGAGACCCAGTACTTC.

The chain carries TRBV9 and TRBJ1-1; D may be TRBD1 (6 bases). V lost 4 bases to trimming and J lost 1 base, with 11 bases between them. Germline loops: CDR1 SGDLS, CDR2 YYNGEE. This CDR3 is 14 amino acids long. The CDR3 DNA follows: TGTGCCAGCAGCCCACGGACAGCGAACACTGAAGCTTTCTTT. Protein: CASSPRTANTEAFF.

This chain links TRBV7-9 with TRBJ2-1; D ambiguous. CDR1 SEHNR and CDR2 FQNEAQ come from the germline V gene (reference sequence). CDR3 size: 17 residues. V lost 4 bases and J lost 5, with 21 bases in between. The CDR3 spells CASSSRKATLRNNEQFF. CDR3 DNA: TGTGCCAGCAGCTCTCGAAAAGCCACACTTCGGAACAATGAGCAGTTCTTC.

This clonotype appeared many times. The chain combines TRBV3-1 with TRBJ2-1; possible D gene TRBD1, 5 bases. The CDR3 totals 13 residues. CDR1 is LGHDT, CDR2 YNNKEL, per germline (reference sequence). Trimming pared 1 base from V and 7 bases from J, leaving 8 bases between. This CDR3 is CASSQGRQNEQFF. CDR3 in DNA: TGTGCCAGCAGCCAAGGCAGACAGAATGAGCAGTTCTTC.

This clonotype was seen a handful of times. V is TRBV6-5 and J is TRBJ2-7; D not certain. Germline V gives CDR1 MNHEY, CDR2 SVGAGI. The V end was cut by 0 bases, the J end by 1 base, with 4 bases between. CDR3 length: 13 amino acids. In DNA form, the CDR3 reads TGTGCCAGCAGTTACTCGAGATCCTACGAGCAGTACTTC. This gives the protein CASSYSRSYEQYF.

The chain is built from TRBV7-9 and TRBJ2-5; D is possibly TRBD2 (6 bases). Germline-derived CDR1 and CDR2 are SEHNR and FQNEAQ (reference sequence). The germline V and J ends were trimmed by 6 bases and 2 bases, with 19 bases remaining between them. The CDR3 is 16 residues long. The CDR3 loop reads CASRGTHVVSQETQYF. CDR3 nucleotide sequence: TGTGCCAGCAGGGGGACTCACGTCGTCTCACAAGAGACCCAGTACTTC.

This clonotype has only a few counts. This rearrangement joins TRBV19 to TRBJ2-1, with TRBD2 identical over 8 bases. Germline CDR1 is LNHDA and CDR2 is SQIVND (reference sequence). This CDR3 spans 15 amino acids. V shed 3 bases and J 3 bases; nucleotides not matched to a gene: 4. The CDR3 coding sequence is TGTGCCAGTAGTATGACACTAGCGGTCTACAATGAGCAGTTCTTC. Its protein product is CASSMTLAVYNEQFF.

This clonotype came up a few times. V usage is TRBV6-5 and J usage is TRBJ2-2; D gene uncertain. CDR3 size: 14 residues. Germline V CDR1 and CDR2: MNHEY, SVGAGI. Trimming stripped 6 bases from V and 2 bases from J, with 10 bases between. Written as DNA, the CDR3 is TGTGCCAGCAGGCCCGACTTCAACACCGGGGAGCTGTTTTTT. It codes for CASRPDFNTGELFF.

This clonotype appeared many times. This sequence joins TRBV27 and TRBJ2-3; D gene ambiguous. The CDR3 spans 13 residues. Germline values: CDR1 MNHEY, CDR2 SMNVEV (reference sequence). V was cut by 5 bases and J by 6 bases, with 12 bases left in between. Here the CDR3 DNA reads TGTGCCAGCAGTCCGCAAGTAAGGGATACGCAGTATTTT. This encodes CASSPQVRDTQYF.

The chain has TRBV9 and TRBJ2-3; 12 bases are shared with TRBD2. CDR1 is SGDLS, CDR2 YYNGEE, per germline. The CDR3 consists of 15 residues. V gave up 3 bases and J gave up 3 bases; unmatched junction bases: 2. The CDR3 DNA is TGTGCCAGCAGCGGAGGACTAGCGGGGACAGATACGCAGTATTTT. Translating gives CASSGGLAGTDTQYF.

Worth noting for this clonotype: A much more abundant neighbour one base away suggests this may be a read error. The chain joins TRBV29-1 to TRBJ2-3; 8 bases line up with TRBD2. Trimming removed 7 bases from V and 1 base from J; junction bases left unmatched: 7. CDR3 length: 14 residues. CDR1 and CDR2 from the germline V gene are SQVTM and ANQGSEA. CDR3 protein: CSAILAACTDTQYF. The CDR3 DNA follows: TGCAGCGCTATACTAGCGGCCTGCACAGATACGCAGTATTTT.

This clonotype appeared many times. Written as DNA, the CDR3 is TGTGCCAGCAGCCCTACAGCTCGTTATGGCTACACCTTC. Encoded protein: CASSPTARYGYTF. The J gene is TRBJ1-2, the V gene TRBV7-9; D is ambiguous. Germline V gene lookup returns CDR1 SEHNR and CDR2 FQNEAQ (reference sequence). CDR3 length equals 13 residues. Trimming took off 5 bases at V and 5 bases at J, with 12 bases between the two ends.

This clonotype was detected many times. The V and J genes are TRBV20-1 and TRBJ2-5; 8 bases fit TRBD2. This CDR3 region has 13 residues. CDR1 is DFQATT and CDR2 is SNEGSKA in the germline V gene (reference sequence). Trimming removed 6 bases from V and 2 bases from J; junction bases left unmatched: 5. The CDR3: CSAVLAEQETQYF. CDR3 DNA sequence: TGCAGTGCGGTACTAGCGGAACAAGAGACCCAGTACTTC.

This clonotype came up many times. The chain carries TRBV5-4 and TRBJ1-1; maybe TRBD1 (5 bases). The CDR3 consists of 14 residues. Trimming left V 1 base short and J 2 bases short, with 9 bases between. Germline loops: CDR1 SGHNT, CDR2 YYREEE (reference sequence). The CDR3 is CASSLFDRNTEAFF. Written as DNA, the CDR3 is TGTGCCAGCAGCTTGTTTGACAGAAACACTGAAGCTTTCTTT.

This clonotype appeared many times. J is TRBJ2-4 and V is TRBV5-1; D gene ambiguous. Trimming took 2 bases from V and 0 from J, leaving 9 bases between them. Germline loops: CDR1 SGHRS, CDR2 YFSETQ. This CDR3 contains 15 residues. The CDR3 DNA follows: TGCGCCAGCAGCTTCCGTGACCGAGCCAAAAACATTCAGTACTTC. Residues: CASSFRDRAKNIQYF.

This clonotype has only a few counts. This chain connects TRBV28 to TRBJ2-1, with 14 nucleotides matching TRBD2. J gave up 0 bases and V 6 bases, and 7 bases lay outside the gene matches. The CDR3 is 18 residues long. Germline V gene data show CDR1 as MDHEN and CDR2 as SYDVKM. CDR3 sequence (DNA): TGTGCCAGCAGAGCGGGACTAGCGGGGGTAAGCTCCTACAATGAGCAGTTCTTC. Protein product: CASRAGLAGVSSYNEQFF.

In its sample, this clonotype was seen many times. The rearrangement links TRBV6-5 to TRBJ2-7, with TRBD2 identical over 9 bases. Germline-derived CDR1 and CDR2 are MNHEY and SVGAGI. The CDR3 extends over 15 amino acids. V was clipped by 8 bases and J by 0 bases; unmatched bases: 8. The CDR3, as DNA: TGTGCCAGCGGGGGACTAGCCGCCAGCTCCTACGAGCAGTACTTC. Its protein product is CASGGLAASSYEQYF.

Concerning this clonotype: This may be a read error, as it is one base from a much larger clone. The chain links TRBV28 to TRBJ2-1; D may be TRBD2 (6 bases). CDR1 is MDHEN, CDR2 SYDVKM, per germline. The CDR3 contains 15 residues. CDR3 bases: TGTACCAGCAGCCGAGGGACTTCCTCCTGGTATGAGCAGTTCTTC. This sequence encodes CTSSRGTSSWYEQFF.

This clonotype rates as medium-sized (0.01 to 0.1%). V usage is TRBV6-2 or TRBV6-3 and J usage is TRBJ2-5; 7 nucleotides align to TRBD2. CDR1 is MNHEY, CDR2 SVGEGT, per germline. CDR3 size: 16 residues. V was clipped by 4 bases and J by 1 base; unmatched bases: 9. CDR3 DNA: TGTGCCAGCAGTTCCCTCTCGACTAGCCGCCAAGAGACCCAGTACTTC. This encodes CASSSLSTSRQETQYF.

This clonotype is deemed hyperexpanded (1% or more). The rearrangement joins TRBV28 to TRBJ2-1; D not certain. Deletions cut 5 bases from V and 5 bases from J, with 7 bases between. CDR1 and CDR2 (germline): MDHEN, SYDVKM. The CDR3 loop spans 12 amino acids. The CDR3: CASSLPNNEQFF. The CDR3 region has the DNA TGTGCCAGCAGTCTACCCAACAATGAGCAGTTCTTC.

Relative to its sample, this clonotype is medium-sized. The V gene is TRBV5-1, the J gene TRBJ2-1, with 7 bases aligning to TRBD1. The length of the CDR3 is 15 residues. Germline CDR1 reads SGHRS; CDR2 reads YFSETQ. Trimming at V came to 7 bases and at J to 4 bases, leaving 11 bases not matched to a gene. The CDR3 here is CASAPGRGLYNEQFF. CDR3 DNA sequence: TGCGCCAGCGCCCCGGGCAGGGGGTTGTACAATGAGCAGTTCTTC.

This clonotype is labeled as medium-sized. The genes are TRBV7-8 and TRBJ2-3; a possible D gene is TRBD1 (6 bases). Trimming took off 5 bases at V and 6 bases at J, with 12 bases between the two ends. This CDR3 is built from 13 residues. CDR1 is SGHVS, CDR2 FQNEAQ, per germline. The CDR3 sequence is CASSRDRSDTQYF. The CDR3 region has the DNA TGTGCCAGCAGCCGCGACAGGTCCGATACGCAGTATTTT.

This clonotype was found many times. The chain joins TRBV11-2 to TRBJ2-7; 7 bases fit TRBD2. Germline values: CDR1 SGHAT, CDR2 FQNNGV. The CDR3 extends over 18 amino acids. Trimming cost V 0 bases and J 3 bases; bases outside gene matches: 14. The DNA of the CDR3 is TGTGCCAGCAGCTTAGATCGAGATGCGGGACTAACCTTCTACGAGCAGTACTTC. It encodes CASSLDRDAGLTFYEQYF.